Listed below are T cell receptor beta chains from one sample, sequenced in a study of blood T cell repertoires in COVID-19. The protocol was immunoSEQ multiplex PCR, while the TCRdb copy is restricted to in-frame clones and leaves out a portion. This sample has over 200,000 clones; roughly 83% occur once, and the top ten carry 25% to 35%. The sample comprised peripheral blood. The receptors come from a man between 40 and 49 years old with acute or convalescent COVID-19. Each CDR3 is given with its conserved first and last residue. The order of the fields is V gene, clone size, D gene, J gene, CDR3 length, CDR3 protein, CDR3 DNA. A D gene is named only where the DNA matches it firmly. Size tells how often a clone was seen (once, few, many) or the class of an expanded clone, and some rows leave it out.

v_gene: TRBV7-2
abundance: -
d_gene: TRBD2
j_gene: TRBJ2-1
len: 18
CDR3aa: CASSLVGTSGVAYNEQFF
CDR3nt: TGTGCCAGCAGCTTAGTAGGGACTAGCGGAGTTGCCTACAATGAGCAGTTCTTC

v_gene: TRBV5-1
abundance: -
d_gene: TRBD1
j_gene: TRBJ2-5
len: 14
CDR3aa: CASSRDSIQETQYF
CDR3nt: TGCGCCAGCAGCCGGGACAGTATACAAGAGACCCAGTACTTC

v_gene: TRBV3-1/TRBV3-2
abundance: -
d_gene: TRBD1
j_gene: TRBJ2-2
len: 17
CDR3aa: CASSQDSQGNRAGELFF
CDR3nt: TGTGCCAGCAGCCAAGATTCACAGGGGAACCGTGCCGGGGAGCTGTTTTTT

v_gene: TRBV19
abundance: -
d_gene: -
j_gene: TRBJ1-2
len: 14
CDR3aa: CASISGNSPYGYTF
CDR3nt: TGTGCCAGTATTTCAGGCAACAGTCCTTATGGCTACACCTTC

v_gene: TRBV4-2
abundance: -
d_gene: -
j_gene: TRBJ2-4
len: 15
CDR3aa: CASSRGGVAENIQYF
CDR3nt: TGTGCCAGCAGCCGGGGAGGCGTAGCGGAAAACATTCAGTACTTC

v_gene: TRBV30
abundance: -
d_gene: -
j_gene: TRBJ1-1
len: 15
CDR3aa: CAWSTRGVMNTEAFF
CDR3nt: TGTGCCTGGAGTACCCGGGGTGTCATGAACACTGAAGCTTTCTTT

v_gene: TRBV7-9
abundance: -
d_gene: -
j_gene: TRBJ1-1
len: 14
CDR3aa: CASSLNSPGTEAFF
CDR3nt: TGTGCCAGCAGCTTAAATTCCCCCGGCACTGAAGCTTTCTTT

v_gene: TRBV6-6
abundance: -
d_gene: TRBD1
j_gene: TRBJ1-1
len: 15
CDR3aa: CASSPPGQGASEAFF
CDR3nt: TGTGCCAGCAGTCCCCCCGGACAGGGGGCTTCTGAAGCTTTCTTT

v_gene: TRBV3-1/TRBV3-2
abundance: -
d_gene: TRBD2
j_gene: TRBJ2-1
len: 15
CDR3aa: CASSLLAGAYNEQFF
CDR3nt: TGTGCCAGCAGCCTTTTAGCGGGGGCCTACAATGAGCAGTTCTTC

v_gene: TRBV6-5
abundance: -
d_gene: TRBD2
j_gene: TRBJ2-7
len: 14
CDR3aa: CASRSPGGSYEQYF
CDR3nt: TGTGCCAGCAGATCCCCGGGGGGCTCCTACGAGCAGTACTTC

v_gene: TRBV18
abundance: -
d_gene: -
j_gene: TRBJ2-5
len: 14
CDR3aa: CASSQGPGVETQYF
CDR3nt: TGTGCCAGCTCACAAGGTCCAGGCGTAGAGACCCAGTACTTC

v_gene: TRBV4-2
abundance: -
d_gene: -
j_gene: TRBJ1-2
len: 15
CDR3aa: CASSQGIQGLNGYTF
CDR3nt: TGTGCCAGCAGTCAAGGTATTCAGGGGTTGAATGGATACACCTTC

v_gene: TRBV10-3
abundance: -
d_gene: TRBD2
j_gene: TRBJ2-1
len: 13
CDR3aa: CAIELAGVNEQFF
CDR3nt: TGTGCCATCGAACTAGCGGGAGTGAATGAGCAGTTCTTC

v_gene: TRBV12-3/TRBV12-4
abundance: -
d_gene: -
j_gene: TRBJ1-1
len: 12
CDR3aa: CASSLSSREAFF
CDR3nt: TGTGCCAGCAGTTTGAGTTCCAGGGAAGCTTTCTTT

v_gene: TRBV19
abundance: once
d_gene: -
j_gene: TRBJ1-1
len: 13
CDR3aa: CASKAGDGTEAFF
CDR3nt: TGTGCCTCTAAGGCAGGGGATGGCACTGAAGCTTTCTTT

v_gene: TRBV7-9
abundance: -
d_gene: TRBD1
j_gene: TRBJ2-7
len: 16
CDR3aa: CASSLSWGQNSYEQYF
CDR3nt: TGTGCCAGCAGCTTAAGTTGGGGACAGAACTCCTACGAGCAGTACTTC

v_gene: TRBV4-1
abundance: once
d_gene: -
j_gene: TRBJ1-1
len: 17
CDR3aa: CASSQEGVQTMNTEAFF
CDR3nt: TGCGCCAGCAGCCAAGAAGGGGTCCAGACCATGAACACTGAAGCTTTCTTT

v_gene: TRBV4-1
abundance: -
d_gene: -
j_gene: TRBJ1-3
len: 17
CDR3aa: CASSPRAQIQSGNTIYF
CDR3nt: TGCGCCAGCAGCCCCAGGGCCCAGATTCAGTCTGGAAACACCATATATTTT

v_gene: TRBV27
abundance: -
d_gene: -
j_gene: TRBJ1-3
len: 14
CDR3aa: CASSLSRAGNTIYF
CDR3nt: TGTGCCAGCAGTTTATCCCGGGCTGGAAACACCATATATTTT

v_gene: TRBV5-1
abundance: -
d_gene: -
j_gene: TRBJ1-1
len: 15
CDR3aa: CASSSQGGGNTEAFF
CDR3nt: TGCGCCAGCAGCTCACAGGGCGGTGGGAACACTGAAGCTTTCTTT

v_gene: TRBV7-9
abundance: -
d_gene: TRBD1
j_gene: TRBJ1-4
len: 13
CDR3aa: CATQGGTDEKLFF
CDR3nt: TGTGCCACCCAAGGGGGGACAGATGAAAAACTGTTTTTT

v_gene: TRBV18
abundance: -
d_gene: -
j_gene: TRBJ2-5
len: 14
CDR3aa: CASSPREGEETQYF
CDR3nt: TGTGCCAGCTCACCACGGGAGGGGGAAGAGACCCAGTACTTC

v_gene: TRBV28
abundance: -
d_gene: -
j_gene: TRBJ1-1
len: 18
CDR3aa: CASSLRLVGGVGNTEAFF
CDR3nt: TGTGCCAGCAGTTTGAGGCTGGTGGGGGGAGTAGGGAACACTGAAGCTTTCTTT

v_gene: TRBV19
abundance: -
d_gene: -
j_gene: TRBJ1-4
len: 14
CDR3aa: CASTYGQTNEKLFF
CDR3nt: TGTGCCAGTACCTACGGACAGACTAATGAAAAACTGTTTTTT

v_gene: TRBV3-1/TRBV3-2
abundance: -
d_gene: TRBD1
j_gene: TRBJ2-3
len: 16
CDR3aa: CASSLDRDRGKDTQYF
CDR3nt: TGTGCCAGCAGTCTTGACCGGGACAGGGGGAAAGATACGCAGTATTTT

v_gene: TRBV24-1
abundance: once
d_gene: -
j_gene: TRBJ2-2
len: 12
CDR3aa: CATSAYSGELFF
CDR3nt: TGTGCCACCAGTGCATACTCCGGGGAGCTGTTTTTT

v_gene: TRBV6-5
abundance: once
d_gene: TRBD1
j_gene: TRBJ1-5
len: 14
CDR3aa: CASTKTGLDQPQHF
CDR3nt: TGTGCCAGCACTAAGACAGGGTTGGATCAGCCCCAGCATTTT

v_gene: TRBV9
abundance: -
d_gene: -
j_gene: TRBJ2-5
len: 14
CDR3aa: CASSGGQAGETQYF
CDR3nt: TGTGCCAGCAGCGGCGGACAGGCGGGGGAGACCCAGTACTTC

v_gene: TRBV5-4
abundance: once
d_gene: TRBD2
j_gene: TRBJ2-1
len: 16
CDR3aa: CASSLVAGGPGNEQFF
CDR3nt: TGTGCCAGCAGCTTGGTGGCGGGAGGGCCGGGAAATGAGCAGTTCTTC

v_gene: TRBV5-1
abundance: -
d_gene: -
j_gene: TRBJ2-7
len: 12
CDR3aa: CASSLQGYEQYF
CDR3nt: TGCGCCAGCAGCCTGCAGGGGTACGAGCAGTACTTC

v_gene: TRBV5-6
abundance: -
d_gene: -
j_gene: TRBJ1-4
len: 15
CDR3aa: CASSTLDSDREKLFF
CDR3nt: TGTGCCAGCAGCACTCTAGACAGCGACCGTGAAAAACTGTTTTTT

v_gene: TRBV4-1
abundance: few
d_gene: -
j_gene: TRBJ1-2
len: 15
CDR3aa: CASSQQDFEGYGYTF
CDR3nt: TGCGCCAGCAGCCAACAGGACTTCGAGGGCTATGGCTACACCTTC

v_gene: TRBV19
abundance: -
d_gene: -
j_gene: TRBJ1-5
len: 15
CDR3aa: CASSIASGMLQPQHF
CDR3nt: TGTGCCAGTAGTATTGCATCGGGAATGCTCCAGCCCCAGCATTTT

v_gene: TRBV4-2
abundance: -
d_gene: -
j_gene: TRBJ2-7
len: 15
CDR3aa: CASSPAWASTDEQYF
CDR3nt: TGTGCCAGCAGCCCCGCGTGGGCTAGCACGGACGAGCAGTACTTC